The TCR beta chain described here comes from a study of CD8 T cells in Susac syndrome. RNA amounts of roughly 0.45 to 1 ug underwent reverse transcription with random hexamers. Using its own MiXCR run on the immunoSEQ multiplex PCR reads, TCRdb lists one record per CDR3 protein. The sample has roughly 200,000 distinct CDR3 sequences, more than 90% seen once. CDR3 length equals 15 residues. V gave up 0 bases and J gave up 7 bases, with 13 bases separating them. Germline assignment: CDR1 SGDLS and CDR2 YYNGEE. The V gene is TRBV9, the J gene TRBJ1-4; D unclear. The receptor comes from a human donor with multiple sclerosis. Source material: CD4+ T cells from PBMCs. This chain's CDR3 is CASSVEGYVGEKLFF. CDR3 in DNA: TGTGCCAGCAGCGTAGAAGGATATGTCGGTGAAAAACTGTTTTTT.